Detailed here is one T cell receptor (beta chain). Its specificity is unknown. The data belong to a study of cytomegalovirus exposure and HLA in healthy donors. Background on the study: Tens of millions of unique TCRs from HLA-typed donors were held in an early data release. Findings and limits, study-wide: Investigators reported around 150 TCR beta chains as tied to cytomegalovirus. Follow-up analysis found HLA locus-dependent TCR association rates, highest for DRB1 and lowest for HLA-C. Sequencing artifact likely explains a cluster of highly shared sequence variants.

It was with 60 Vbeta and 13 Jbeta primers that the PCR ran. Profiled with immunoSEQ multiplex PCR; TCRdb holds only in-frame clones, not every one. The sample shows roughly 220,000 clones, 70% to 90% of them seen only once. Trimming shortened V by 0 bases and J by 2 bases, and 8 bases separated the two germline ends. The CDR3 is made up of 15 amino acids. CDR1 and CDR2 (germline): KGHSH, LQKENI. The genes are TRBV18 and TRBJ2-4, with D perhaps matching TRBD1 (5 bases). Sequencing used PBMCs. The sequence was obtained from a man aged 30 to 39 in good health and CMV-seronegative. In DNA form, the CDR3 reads TGTGCCAGCTCACCACCGACAGTATCCAAAAACATTCAGTACTTC. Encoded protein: CASSPPTVSKNIQYF.